The present entry profiles one TCR beta chain with its context. The antigen is not known. Generated by immunoSEQ multiplex PCR, the TCRdb table keeps only in-frame clones and is missing some. Among over 50,000 clones listed, 81% were seen once. Time point indicated: week 5, during vaccination. A 20-mer mutant IDH1 peptide at 300 ug was injected subcutaneously with topical imiquimod. This sample stems from a study of a mutant IDH1 vaccine in newly diagnosed glioma. Study as a whole: The study started vaccination 4-6 weeks after radiotherapy alone, or with temozolomide cycles. Pretreatment consisted of radiotherapy, temozolomide, or both, with most receiving both. General observations from the study: Variations in leading peripheral T cell clonotypes appeared to have no connection with pseudoprogression.

CDR3 length equals 14 residues. Germline CDR1 reads MNHNS; CDR2 reads SASEGT. The genes are TRBV6-1 and TRBJ2-5; 7 nucleotides align to TRBD1. Judging by the DNA end, TRBJ2-7 fits better; the J call may be wrong. This receptor was obtained from a man younger than 40 with glioma. The sample here was PBMCs, taken from a glioma patient whose treatment included an IDH1 peptide vaccine. CDR3 in amino acids: CASSRTGVTYEQYF. DNA for the CDR3: TGTGCCAGCAGTAGGACAGGAGTAACCTACGAGCAGTACTTC.